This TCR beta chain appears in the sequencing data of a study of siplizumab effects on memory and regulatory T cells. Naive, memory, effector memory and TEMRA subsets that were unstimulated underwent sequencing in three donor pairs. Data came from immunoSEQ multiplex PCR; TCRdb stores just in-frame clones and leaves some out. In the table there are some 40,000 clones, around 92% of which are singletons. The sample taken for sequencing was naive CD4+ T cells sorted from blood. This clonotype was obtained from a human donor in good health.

The CDR3 spells CASSEPTGIYGYTF. The CDR3 DNA sequence: TGTGCCAGCAGTGAGCCTACAGGGATCTATGGCTACACCTTC. V usage is TRBV6-1 and J usage is TRBJ1-2, with a tentative D call TRBD1 (6 bases). The ends were cut back, 3 bases at V and 4 bases at J, with 12 bases in the middle. The CDR3 consists of 14 residues. In germline, CDR1 is MNHNS, CDR2 SASEGT.